The present TCR beta chain was sequenced within a study of a mutant IDH1 vaccine in newly diagnosed glioma. Whole-study context: Vaccine dosing followed radiotherapy by 4-6 weeks, or accompanied temozolomide cycles. Patients' prior therapy spanned radiotherapy, temozolomide, or both; most underwent both. V12 came at week 35, V13 at week 47.

Time point reported: week 35, safety follow-up. In the vaccine, a single dose held 300 ug of the mutant IDH1 20-mer peptide, along with topical imiquimod. The donors' diagnosis was new WHO grade 3 or 4 astrocytoma that was IDH1-mutant and ATRX-lost. Method: immunoSEQ multiplex PCR; TCRdb's copy keeps in-frame clones and lacks some. The data show tens of thousands of clones, about 92% seen once. This CDR3 is 15 amino acids long. Germline CDR1 SGHVS, CDR2 FQNEAQ. V was clipped by 5 bases and J by 0 bases, with 13 bases between them. A remark on this clone: Its antigen is currently unknown.

Sequencing used PBMCs, obtained from a glioma patient whose treatment included an IDH1 peptide vaccine. The rearrangement joins TRBV7-8 to TRBJ1-2; D call uncertain. This sequence was found in a man aged 45-65 years with glioma. Here the CDR3 reads CASSPARAANYGYTF. CDR3 DNA: TGTGCCAGCAGCCCTGCCCGGGCAGCTAACTATGGCTACACCTTC.